A single sample gave rise to the 27 T cell receptor beta chains below, sequenced in a study of cytomegalovirus exposure and HLA in healthy donors. Clones were sequenced by immunoSEQ multiplex PCR, and TCRdb holds only the in-frame ones, with some missing. The sample lists some 99,000 clones, approximately 91% occurring once. Input material: PBMCs. The receptor set was obtained from a woman under 30 in good health and CMV-seronegative.

V usage is TRBV7-2 and J usage is TRBJ1-5; a possible D gene is TRBD1 (6 bases). This CDR3 comprises 14 residues. V was trimmed by 6 bases and J by 4 bases, leaving 13 bases between them. Germline V gene lookup returns CDR1 SGHTA and CDR2 FQGNSA. The CDR3: CASSPAGANQPQHF. The CDR3 DNA reads as TGTGCCAGCAGTCCCGCAGGGGCTAATCAGCCCCAGCATTTT.

V and J are TRBV28 and TRBJ1-2; 8 positions match TRBD1. Losses at the gene ends were 3 bases for V and 4 bases for J; bases not matched to a gene: 10. The germline CDR1 and CDR2 sequences are MDHEN and SYDVKM. The CDR3 has 16 amino acids. The CDR3 loop reads CASSFLTGGGLYGYTF. The CDR3 DNA sequence: TGTGCCAGCAGTTTTCTAACAGGGGGGGGGCTCTATGGCTACACCTTC.

V usage is TRBV18 and J usage is TRBJ2-1; D is perhaps TRBD2 (5 bases). The CDR3 consists of 13 residues. V lost 1 base and J 12 bases, leaving 13 bases between the germline ends. Germline assignment: CDR1 KGHSH and CDR2 LQKENI. The CDR3 loop reads CASSPRRKARQFF. CDR3 nucleotide sequence: TGTGCCAGCTCACCACGGAGGAAAGCAAGGCAGTTCTTC.

The chain combines TRBV7-9 with TRBJ2-5; D is possibly TRBD1 (5 bases). The V end was cut by 3 bases, the J end by 2 bases, with 7 bases between. Germline-derived CDR1 and CDR2 are SEHNR and FQNEAQ (reference sequence). The CDR3 contains 13 residues. This CDR3 reads CASSFRVQETQYF. The DNA of the CDR3 is TGTGCCAGCAGCTTCAGGGTACAAGAGACCCAGTACTTC.

The rearrangement uses TRBV2 and TRBJ1-2, with D perhaps TRBD1 (6 bases). The CDR3 loop spans 13 amino acids. Germline loops: CDR1 SNHLY, CDR2 FYNNEI. Trimming removed 7 bases from V and 7 bases from J, with 16 bases in between. CDR3 sequence: CASTLQGISGYTF. The DNA for the CDR3 is TGTGCCAGCACCCTACAGGGAATCTCTGGCTACACCTTC.

Written as DNA, the CDR3 is TGTGCCAGCAGCCAACTTCCCAATGAGCAGTTCTTC. This sequence encodes CASSQLPNEQFF. The gene calls are TRBV7-8 and TRBJ2-1; no reliable D call. This CDR3 region has 12 residues. Germline V gene data show CDR1 as SGHVS and CDR2 as FQNEAQ. V lost 5 bases and J lost 6, with 8 bases in between.

The chain carries TRBV7-9 and TRBJ1-1; D is ambiguous. Per germline, CDR1 SEHNR and CDR2 FQNEAQ (reference sequence). The length of the CDR3 is 16 residues. The V end lost 1 base, the J end lost 1 base, and 13 bases lay between the germline ends. CDR3 in DNA: TGTGCCAGCAGCTTAGAAGGTACACGGGGGAACACTGAAGCTTTCTTT. This translates into CASSLEGTRGNTEAFF. The whole variable domain, remainder taken from reference TRBV7-9 and TRBJ1-1, is DTGVSQNPRHKITKRGQNVTFRCDPISEHNRLYWYRQTLGQGPEFLTYFQNEAQLEKSRLLSDRFSAERPKGSFSTLEIQRTEQGDSAMYLCASSLEGTRGNTEAFFGQGTRLTVV.

The sample holds a few counts of this clone. The V call is TRBV11-1, the J call TRBJ2-1; TRBD2 aligns across 8 bases. The germline V gene encodes CDR1 SGHAT and CDR2 FQDESV (reference sequence). CDR3 size: 17 residues. Trimming took 1 base from V and 5 from J; bases not matched to a gene: 10. The CDR3 sequence: CASSLEGSGGPDNEQFF. The CDR3 bases are TGTGCCAGCAGCTTAGAAGGCTCGGGAGGGCCTGACAATGAGCAGTTCTTC.

The J gene is TRBJ2-3, the V gene TRBV5-8, with 8 bases identical to TRBD1. The CDR3 consists of 16 residues. CDR1 is SGHTS and CDR2 is YDEGEE in the germline V gene. V was pared by 0 bases and J by 2 bases, with 5 bases of the junction left unmatched. The CDR3 sequence is CASSLAGTGFTDTQYF. CDR3 nucleotides: TGTGCCAGCAGCTTGGCCGGGACAGGTTTCACAGATACGCAGTATTTT.

The chain uses TRBV7-9 and TRBJ2-7; 12 bases are shared with TRBD1. CDR3 length: 15 residues. J lost 4 bases, V lost 3 bases, and 4 bases had no gene match. Germline CDR1 and CDR2: SEHNR and FQNEAQ (reference sequence). CDR3 DNA: TGTGCCAGCAGCTTGGGACAGGGGGCGAGGTACGAGCAGTACTTC. It specifies CASSLGQGARYEQYF.

The chain employs TRBV18 and TRBJ2-2, with D tentatively TRBD2 (6 bases). This CDR3 contains 13 residues. CDR1 is KGHSH, CDR2 LQKENI, per germline. Trimming removed 6 bases at V and 3 bases at J, with 8 bases between. Here the CDR3 DNA reads TGTGCCAGCTCGCGGGACCACACCGGGGAGCTGTTTTTT. Its translation: CASSRDHTGELFF.

J is TRBJ1-5 and V is TRBV7-9; D is unresolved. Trimming shortened V by 5 bases and J by 8 bases, and 16 bases separated the two germline ends. The CDR3 extends over 14 amino acids. The germline CDR1 and CDR2 sequences are SEHNR and FQNEAQ (reference sequence). CDR3 in amino acids: CASSPPGRAEPQHF. CDR3 nucleotides: TGTGCCAGCAGCCCCCCGGGGAGGGCGGAGCCCCAGCATTTT.

The chain couples TRBV23-1 to TRBJ2-1; D uncertain. TRBV23-1 is marked as an open reading frame, function uncertain. This CDR3 comprises 15 residues. V was cut by 8 bases and J by 0 bases, with 14 bases left in between. CDR3 in amino acids: CASGPPVRSYNEQFF. For the CDR3, the DNA is TGCGCCAGCGGGCCGCCCGTACGCTCCTACAATGAGCAGTTCTTC.

This clone occurred once. V and J are TRBV7-3 and TRBJ2-7; tentative D call: TRBD1 (6 bases). In germline, CDR1 is SGHTA, CDR2 FQGTGA. The CDR3 covers 16 residues. Trimming removed 5 bases at V and 2 bases at J, with 19 bases between. CDR3 sequence: CASSPTRQAPTYEQYF. Written as DNA, the CDR3 is TGTGCCAGCAGCCCAACTAGACAGGCGCCGACCTACGAGCAGTACTTC. Full variable domain (remainder filled in from reference TRBV7-3 and TRBJ2-7): GAGVSQTPSNKVTEKGKYVELRCDPISGHTALYWYRQSLGQGPEFLIYFQGTGAADDSGLPNDRFFAVRPEGSVSTLKIQRTERGDSAVYLCASSPTRQAPTYEQYFGPGTRLTVT.

This clone was detected only a few times. The chain combines TRBV29-1 with TRBJ2-3, with TRBD1 identical over 8 bases. There are 13 residues in the CDR3. V trimming: 8 bases; J trimming: 0 bases; junction bases outside the gene matches: 4. The germline V gene has CDR1 SQVTM and CDR2 ANQGSEA. The CDR3 nucleotides are TGCAGCCCCAGGGGGCTTAGCACAGATACGCAGTATTTT. It specifies CSPRGLSTDTQYF.

The chain links TRBV27 to TRBJ2-1, with 7 bases that match TRBD2. From germline, CDR1 is MNHEY and CDR2 SMNVEV (reference sequence). This CDR3 is 13 amino acids long. V was clipped by 1 base and J by 9 bases; unmatched bases: 3. CDR3 region: CASSLWSGGEQFF. For the CDR3, the DNA is TGTGCCAGCAGTTTATGGTCGGGGGGTGAGCAGTTCTTC.

V is TRBV2 and J is TRBJ2-2, with D possibly TRBD2 on 6 matching bases. V was trimmed by 2 bases and J by 3 bases, leaving 13 bases between them. This CDR3 spans 16 amino acids. Germline assignment: CDR1 SNHLY and CDR2 FYNNEI. In DNA, the CDR3 is TGTGCCAGCAGTGAATACGGCGGGACTTACACCGGGGAGCTGTTTTTT. As protein: CASSEYGGTYTGELFF.

The chain carries TRBV2 and TRBJ2-1; tentatively, D is TRBD1 (5 bases). The CDR3 runs 17 residues. V lost 3 bases and J 0 bases, leaving 15 bases between the germline ends. Looked up from germline, CDR1 is SNHLY and CDR2 is FYNNEI. The CDR3 loop reads CASSDAQDINSYNEQFF. For the CDR3, the DNA is TGTGCCAGCAGTGATGCCCAGGACATTAACTCCTACAATGAGCAGTTCTTC. The variable domain in full, completed from reference TRBV2 and TRBJ2-1, reads EPEVTQTPSHQVTQMGQEVILRCVPISNHLYFYWYRQILGQKVEFLVSFYNNEISEKSEIFDDQFSVERPDGSNFTLKIRSTKLEDSAMYFCASSDAQDINSYNEQFFGPGTRLTVL.

The CDR3 reads CAWSRDRESYQPQHF. The CDR3 bases are TGTGCCTGGAGCCGGGACAGGGAAAGTTATCAGCCCCAGCATTTT. J is TRBJ1-5 and V is TRBV30; 9 bases are a match to TRBD1. Germline CDR1 GTSNPN, CDR2 SVGIG (reference sequence). CDR3 length equals 15 residues. The V and J ends lost 3 bases and 5 bases, in that order; junction bases with no gene match: 8. Variable domain in full (rest from reference TRBV30 and TRBJ1-5): SQTIHQWPATLVQPVGSPLSLECTVEGTSNPNLYWYRQAAGRGLQLLFYSVGIGQISSEVPQNLSASRPQDRQFILSSKKLLLSDSGFYLCAWSRDRESYQPQHFGDGTRLSIL.

The chain joins TRBV19 to TRBJ2-3; D is ambiguous. The germline CDR1 and CDR2 sequences are LNHDA and SQIVND (reference sequence). Trimming removed 5 bases at V and 5 bases at J, with 5 bases between. CDR3 length equals 11 residues. The CDR3 loop is CASSLRDTQYF. For the CDR3, the DNA is TGTGCCAGTAGTCTTCGAGATACGCAGTATTTT.

This chain connects TRBV18 to TRBJ1-1, with D tentatively TRBD1 (5 bases). There are 13 residues in the CDR3. Germline assignment: CDR1 KGHSH and CDR2 LQKENI. Trimming took off 2 bases at V and 1 base at J, with 5 bases between the two ends. The CDR3 region has the DNA TGTGCCAGCTCACCAGGACAGAACACTGAAGCTTTCTTT. This codes for CASSPGQNTEAFF.

This clone was observed a single time. Written as DNA, the CDR3 is TGTGCCAGCAGCCAACAAGATCGTGGGGCAACTTATCGCCCCGGGGAGCTGTTTTTT. This encodes CASSQQDRGATYRPGELFF. This rearrangement joins TRBV4-2 to TRBJ2-2; D possibly corresponds to TRBD1 (5 bases). Germline CDR1 reads LGHNA; CDR2 reads YNFKEQ. Between the trimmed V and J ends, which lost 2 bases and 6 bases, there was a span of 25 bases. This CDR3 is built from 19 residues.

This chain joins TRBV2 and TRBJ2-4, with D perhaps TRBD1 (5 bases). CDR3 length: 17 residues. V was cut by 4 bases and J by 3 bases, with 19 bases left in between. The germline V gene encodes CDR1 SNHLY and CDR2 FYNNEI. In DNA form, the CDR3 reads TGTGCCAGCAGTGGAGGTTTAGGGGCGTCGGGCAAAAACATTCAGTACTTC. This sequence encodes CASSGGLGASGKNIQYF.

The chain carries TRBV10-3 and TRBJ2-3, with D perhaps TRBD2 (5 bases). Trimming took 0 bases from V and 0 from J, leaving 13 bases between them. Germline CDR1 ENHRY, CDR2 SYGVKD. The CDR3 length is 17 residues. CDR3 sequence reads: CAISESGGATSTDTQYF. The DNA for the CDR3 is TGTGCCATCAGTGAGTCCGGAGGCGCAACTAGCACAGATACGCAGTATTTT.

The V and J genes are TRBV4-1 and TRBJ1-2; no reliable D call. Trimming shortened V by 3 bases and J by 8 bases, and 13 bases separated the two germline ends. Germline V lookup: CDR1 MGHRA, CDR2 YSYEKL. This CDR3 has 13 residues. CDR3 region: CASSQVSSSGYTF. CDR3 sequence (DNA): TGCGCCAGCAGCCAGGTCTCCTCGAGCGGCTACACCTTC.

The V call is TRBV19, the J call TRBJ1-5; the match to TRBD1 covers 9 bases. V shed 3 bases and J 3 bases; nucleotides not matched to a gene: 3. The CDR3 loop spans 15 amino acids. The germline V gene has CDR1 LNHDA and CDR2 SQIVND (reference sequence). The CDR3: CASSMGTGINQPQHF. For the CDR3, the DNA is TGTGCCAGTAGTATGGGGACAGGGATCAATCAGCCCCAGCATTTT.

The chain is built from TRBV5-8 and TRBJ2-7; possible D gene TRBD2, 5 bases. The germline V gene encodes CDR1 SGHTS and CDR2 YDEGEE. The CDR3 runs to 16 residues. V was clipped by 4 bases and J by 1 base, with 18 bases between them. The CDR3 nucleotides read TGTGCCAGCAGCCTGTTTCGGGGTGTCGCGTCCTACGAGCAGTACTTC. It specifies CASSLFRGVASYEQYF.